The sequence of this TCR beta chain was determined in a study of beta chain features in type 1 diabetes. Study-wide points: TCRB CDR3s were moderately but significantly shorter in Type 1 diabetes patients in all four CD4+ subsets.

The CDR3 is made up of 14 amino acids. Looked up from germline, CDR1 is SGHRS and CDR2 is YFSETQ. V was shortened by 1 base and J by 1 base, with 7 bases between the two germline ends. The study reverse transcribed the entire isolated RNA, so it sequenced expressed TCRB transcripts. Assay: immunoSEQ multiplex PCR; the TCRdb copy retains only in-frame clones and omits some. The table records 600,000 or so clones, around an eighth of them present only once. The table lists this clone with a few counts. Its antigen remains unknown. Other DNA sequences from this sample encode an identical CDR3 as well. Sequenced: naive CD4+ T cells from blood. V is TRBV5-1 and J is TRBJ2-3, with D possibly being TRBD1 (6 bases). The TCR was taken from a man aged 25 to 40 with type 1 diabetes. CDR3 DNA: TGCGCCAGCAGCTTGTCAGGGGGCACAGATACGCAGTATTTT. This translates into CASSLSGGTDTQYF. The whole variable domain, remainder taken from reference TRBV5-1 and TRBJ2-3, is KAGVTQTPRYLIKTRGQQVTLSCSPISGHRSVSWYQQTPGQGLQFLFEYFSETQRNKGNFPGRFSGRQFSNSRSEMNVSTLELGDSALYLCASSLSGGTDTQYFGPGTRLTVL.